This passage covers 12 T cell receptor beta chains from one sample sequenced in a study of blood T cells in healthy people across ages. A sample-barcoded 5' primer and a J-beta primer mix were used in a second PCR of about 7 to 12 cycles. TCRdb recomputed calls from the 5' RACE reads with MiXCR, one row per CDR3 protein. The profile shows about 630,000 distinct CDR3 sequences, 20% to 25% of them singletons. Sequenced sample: blood. Receptor source: a man aged 65 to 79 in good health.

The V call is TRBV7-8, the J call TRBJ2-7; D call uncertain. Between the trimmed V and J ends, which lost 1 base and 2 bases, there was a span of 6 bases. The CDR3 has 13 amino acids. In germline, CDR1 is SGHVS, CDR2 FQNEAQ. The CDR3 bases are TGTGCCAGCAGCTTAGGATTTGCCTACGAGCAGTACTTC. It yields the protein CASSLGFAYEQYF.

The chain has TRBV7-9 and TRBJ2-1; 7 bases agree with TRBD1. The CDR3 runs 13 residues. CDR1 and CDR2 from the germline V gene are SEHNR and FQNEAQ (reference sequence). V was pared by 4 bases and J by 5 bases, with 2 bases of the junction left unmatched. The CDR3 nucleotides read TGTGCCAGCAGCTCAACAGGGGACAATGAGCAGTTCTTC. Translating gives CASSSTGDNEQFF.

The gene calls are TRBV20-1 and TRBJ2-4, with no clear D. V was pared by 5 bases and J by 5 bases, with 13 bases between. CDR1 DFQATT and CDR2 SNEGSKA come from the germline V gene (reference sequence). This CDR3 is built from 13 residues. The chain's CDR3 is CSARGPTENIQYF. The CDR3 nucleotides read TGCAGTGCTCGAGGCCCGACGGAAAACATTCAGTACTTC.

The rearrangement uses TRBV6-2 or TRBV6-3 and TRBJ2-7, with TRBD2 matching over 13 bases. The trim removed 6 bases at V and 5 bases at J, leaving 7 bases unmatched. The CDR3 spans 15 residues. Germline lookup yields CDR1 MNHEY and CDR2 SVGEGT. CDR3 in amino acids: CASRERTSGSHEQYF. CDR3 DNA: TGTGCCAGCAGAGAAAGGACTAGCGGGAGCCACGAGCAGTACTTC.

This sequence joins TRBV7-9 and TRBJ2-4; 10 bases line up with TRBD2. Germline V gene data show CDR1 as SEHNR and CDR2 as FQNEAQ (reference sequence). There are 18 residues in the CDR3. The V segment lost 0 bases and the J segment 5 bases; nucleotides outside the gene matches: 10. In DNA, the CDR3 is TGTGCCAGCAGCTTAGCGCCTCTACTAGCGGGGAGTGAAAACATTCAGTACTTC. Residues: CASSLAPLLAGSENIQYF.

This chain joins TRBV5-1 and TRBJ2-2; D is possibly TRBD1 (5 bases). The germline CDR1 and CDR2 sequences are SGHRS and YFSETQ. V lost 2 bases and J 6 bases, leaving 11 bases between the germline ends. There are 14 residues in the CDR3. The CDR3 DNA reads as TGCGCCAGCAGCTTATCGGCAGGGCCCGGGGAGCTGTTTTTT. Encoded protein: CASSLSAGPGELFF.

This clonotype was seen many times. J is TRBJ2-3 and V is TRBV13; D may match TRBD1 or TRBD2 (6 bases each). The CDR3 covers 14 residues. Germline values: CDR1 PRHDT, CDR2 FYEKMQ (reference sequence). V was shortened by 2 bases and J by 5 bases, with 11 bases between the two germline ends. The CDR3 region is CASSLPGAGDTQYF. CDR3 sequence (DNA): TGTGCCAGCAGCTTACCGGGGGCTGGAGATACGCAGTATTTT.

The chain carries TRBV7-9 and TRBJ2-3; 10 bases fit TRBD2. CDR1 SEHNR and CDR2 FQNEAQ come from the germline V gene (reference sequence). The CDR3 extends over 16 amino acids. Trimming cost V 5 bases and J 0 bases; bases outside gene matches: 5. In DNA, the CDR3 is TGTGCCAGCAGCCCGTCAGCGGGAGGGAGCACAGATACGCAGTATTTT. This codes for CASSPSAGGSTDTQYF.

A single count supports this clonotype. This chain joins TRBV20-1 and TRBJ2-7; 7 bases are a match to TRBD2. Losses at the gene ends were 5 bases for V and 0 bases for J; bases not matched to a gene: 7. CDR1 and CDR2 from the germline V gene are DFQATT and SNEGSKA (reference sequence). The length of the CDR3 is 14 residues. The CDR3 sequence is CSASTGTISYEQYF. The CDR3 DNA follows: TGCAGTGCTTCTACCGGGACTATCTCCTACGAGCAGTACTTC.

The sample holds a few counts of this clonotype. The V call is TRBV4-1, the J call TRBJ1-4, with D possibly being TRBD1 (6 bases). This CDR3 is 15 amino acids long. V was shortened by 1 base and J by 7 bases, with 13 bases between the two germline ends. CDR1 and CDR2 from the germline V gene are MGHRA and YSYEKL. Written as DNA, the CDR3 is TGCGCCAGCAGCCAAGCGTCAGGGGTTAGTGAAAAACTGTTTTTT. Amino acids: CASSQASGVSEKLFF.

The chain's CDR3 is CASSTPKGEQYF. DNA for the CDR3: TGTGCCAGCAGCACACCTAAGGGCGAGCAGTACTTC. The gene calls are TRBV7-9 and TRBJ2-1; D is undetermined. The end of the DNA aligns better with TRBJ2-7, so the J call may be wrong. CDR1 and CDR2 from the germline V gene are SEHNR and FQNEAQ (reference sequence). The CDR3 runs to 12 residues.

This chain joins TRBV24-1 and TRBJ2-1; D is uncertain. Deletions cut 5 bases from V and 8 bases from J, with 12 bases between. The germline CDR1 and CDR2 sequences are KGHDR and SFDVKD. CDR3 size: 13 residues. The CDR3 DNA follows: TGTGCCACCAGTGCCGGGTCCTTGGATGAGCAGTTCTTC. Amino acid sequence: CATSAGSLDEQFF.